This TCR beta chain was sequenced in a study of type 1 regulatory T cells. About the research overall: T-allo10 is an in vitro-generated, Tr1-enriched CD4 T cell product specific for alloantigen. Study-wide results and caveats: Tr1 cells had a more restricted TCR repertoire than non-Tr1 cells.

Each CDR3 protein is one row after TCRdb ran MiXCR on the reads. This sample has 55,000 to 65,000 distinct CDR3 sequences, with 62% found just once. A note on this clonotype: Its antigen is undetermined.

The CDR3 contains 15 residues. CDR1 is ENHRY, CDR2 SYGVKD, per germline. V lost 2 bases and J lost 3, with 13 bases in between. The rearrangement uses TRBV10-3 and TRBJ2-5, with D possibly being TRBD2 (6 bases). The sequenced sample was cultured non-Tr1 T cells, either the whole culture or a sorted T cell fraction (not recorded which). The sequence was obtained from a human donor in good health. CDR3 residues: CAISEGGLGKETQYF. CDR3 nucleotide sequence: TGTGCCATCAGTGAGGGGGGACTGGGGAAAGAGACCCAGTACTTC.